What follows are 11 T cell receptor beta chains derived from one specimen sequenced in a study of beta chain features in type 1 diabetes. The sequenced template was cDNA made from the entire isolated RNA. Here immunoSEQ multiplex PCR was the method, and the copy in TCRdb shows in-frame clones only, minus some. This sample has under 200,000 clones; roughly 9.1% occur once, and the top ten carry 2% to 3%. Sequenced sample: central memory CD4+ T cells from blood. Every receptor here comes from a woman aged 18-29 years in good health.

This clone occurred a few times. This chain connects TRBV6-6 to TRBJ1-2; perhaps TRBD1 as D (5 bases). Germline V lookup: CDR1 MNHNY, CDR2 SVGAGI (reference sequence). The V gene lost 2 bases and the J gene lost 8 bases, with 9 bases spanning the gap. The CDR3 runs to 12 residues. The CDR3 protein is CASSYGRGGYTF. Here the CDR3 DNA reads TGTGCCAGCAGTTACGGAAGGGGCGGCTACACCTTC.

The V and J genes are TRBV9 and TRBJ2-1, with D perhaps TRBD1 (6 bases). The CDR3 consists of 16 residues. Germline V lookup: CDR1 SGDLS, CDR2 YYNGEE. Trimming left V 0 bases short and J 4 bases short, with 14 bases between. The DNA of the CDR3 is TGTGCCAGCAGCGTAGTTCTGACAGGACCTTACAATGAGCAGTTCTTC. This sequence encodes CASSVVLTGPYNEQFF.

This clone showed up many times. The chain has TRBV5-4 and TRBJ1-4, with D possibly TRBD1 on 5 matching bases. The ends were cut back, 5 bases at V and 8 bases at J, with 13 bases in the middle. Per germline, CDR1 SGHNT and CDR2 YYREEE (reference sequence). The CDR3 totals 13 residues. The CDR3 reads CASRSQGDEKLFF. CDR3 coding DNA: TGTGCCAGCAGGAGTCAGGGTGACGAAAAACTGTTTTTT. The full variable domain, in which reference TRBV5-4 and TRBJ1-4 provide the parts outside the CDR3, is ETGVTQSPTHLIKTRGQQVTLRCSSQSGHNTVSWYQQALGQGPQFIFQYYREEENGRGNFPPRFSGLQFPNYSSELNVNALELDDSALYLCASRSQGDEKLFFGSGTQLSVL.

This clone was detected a few times. This chain uses TRBV7-3 with TRBJ2-2; the match to TRBD1 covers 8 bases. The CDR3 runs 16 residues. V was clipped by 3 bases and J by 4 bases; unmatched bases: 7. CDR1 and CDR2 (germline): SGHTA, FQGTGA. The chain's CDR3 is CASSFYDRGGTGELFF. The CDR3 DNA follows: TGTGCCAGCAGCTTTTACGACAGGGGCGGCACCGGGGAGCTGTTTTTT.

The V call is TRBV2, the J call TRBJ2-2, with TRBD1 matching 9 bases. The CDR3 runs to 14 residues. Germline trimming cut 7 bases from V and 6 bases from J; bases unmatched to any gene: 6. The germline V gene has CDR1 SNHLY and CDR2 FYNNEI. CDR3 sequence (DNA): TGTGCCAGCATCAGACAGGGGGGGGCCGGGGAGCTGTTTTTT. Translating it yields CASIRQGGAGELFF.

This chain uses TRBV7-9 with TRBJ2-5; TRBD1 might be the D (6 bases). The CDR3 extends over 18 amino acids. The V gene lost 5 bases and the J gene lost 1 base, with 23 bases spanning the gap. Germline CDR1 and CDR2: SEHNR and FQNEAQ (reference sequence). CDR3 in DNA: TGTGCCAGCAGCCCGAGACAGGTTCCAGCACCCTTCCAAGAGACCCAGTACTTC. Translating gives CASSPRQVPAPFQETQYF.

The table lists this clone with many counts. V is TRBV28 and J is TRBJ2-7, with 8 bases fitting TRBD1. The CDR3 totals 14 residues. Per germline, CDR1 MDHEN and CDR2 SYDVKM. With 0 bases clipped from V and 5 bases from J, the junction kept 3 bases outside the gene matches. CDR3 protein: CASSLWQGANEQYF. DNA of the CDR3: TGTGCCAGCAGTTTATGGCAGGGGGCAAACGAGCAGTACTTC.

In this sample, this clone turned up a few times. The chain has TRBV7-9 and TRBJ2-4; possibly TRBD2 for D (5 bases). Germline lookup yields CDR1 SEHNR and CDR2 FQNEAQ (reference sequence). The CDR3 consists of 13 residues. Trimming shortened V by 5 bases and J by 9 bases, and 14 bases separated the two germline ends. DNA of the CDR3: TGTGCCAGCAGCACAGAGGGCCGTGGCATTCAGTACTTC. Its protein is CASSTEGRGIQYF.

This clone has more than one count but fewer than ten. The rearrangement links TRBV5-1 to TRBJ2-2; 8 positions match TRBD2. J was trimmed by 3 bases and V by 0 bases; bases with no gene match: 4. This CDR3 comprises 16 residues. The germline CDR1 and CDR2 sequences are SGHRS and YFSETQ. CDR3: CASSLAGGADTGELFF. DNA for the CDR3: TGCGCCAGCAGCTTGGCCGGGGGGGCGGACACCGGGGAGCTGTTTTTT.

There are a few counts of this clone. The rearrangement joins TRBV6-4 to TRBJ2-1; a possible D gene is TRBD2 (6 bases). CDR1 and CDR2 (germline): MRHNA, SNTAGT. Trimming removed 6 bases at V and 9 bases at J, with 21 bases between. This CDR3 comprises 15 residues. CDR3 in amino acids: CASSSRGYLWIEQFF. CDR3 in DNA: TGTGCCAGCAGCAGTCGGGGGTACCTTTGGATTGAGCAGTTCTTC.

The V gene is TRBV29-1, the J gene TRBJ2-1; D gene unclear. CDR3 size: 13 residues. CDR1 is SQVTM, CDR2 ANQGSEA, per germline. Trimming took 0 bases from V and 5 from J, leaving 8 bases between them. The DNA of the CDR3 is TGCAGCGTTGAAGAGGTAGCTAACAATGAGCAGTTCTTC. This encodes CSVEEVANNEQFF.